This TCR beta chain was documented in a study of cytomegalovirus exposure and HLA in healthy donors. Regarding the study as a whole: Among CMV-associated TCR beta chains, most appeared HLA-restricted in a later analysis. CMV serostatus was the only recorded immune exposure for donors. Later analysis associated a missense DCLRE1C variant with TCR beta V- and J-gene trimming. Links to common viral pathogens appeared, in a later analysis, for several of the most significant clusters.

The study ran its PCR with 60 Vbeta and 13 Jbeta primers. Using immunoSEQ multiplex PCR, the repertoire was profiled, and TCRdb retains in-frame clones only, with some absent. Here the sample spans some 30,000 clones, around 40% being singletons. V shed 2 bases, J shed 0 bases, and the junction held 7 bases outside the gene matches. The CDR3 length is 18 residues. CDR1 is ENHRY, CDR2 SYGVKD, per germline. Of note for this clone: Its specificity is unknown.

Sequenced input: PBMCs. The chain carries TRBV10-3 and TRBJ1-4; 9 bases line up with TRBD1. The receptor was derived from a woman between 45 and 65 years old in good health and CMV-seronegative. CDR3 protein: CAISETPGQGSTNEKLFF. In DNA, the CDR3 is TGTGCCATCAGTGAGACCCCGGGACAGGGTTCAACTAATGAAAAACTGTTTTTT.